The entry below describes one T cell receptor (beta chain). In the PCR, 60 Vbeta and 13 Jbeta primers were used. The table came from immunoSEQ multiplex PCR; TCRdb's copy has only in-frame clones and leaves some out. The sample yields about 130,000 clones, about 70% seen once. These data originate in a study of cytomegalovirus exposure and HLA in healthy donors. The CDR3 is 12 residues long. Germline CDR1 and CDR2: SGHRS and YFSETQ. V was shortened by 1 base and J by 3 bases, with 4 bases between the two germline ends. This chain uses TRBV5-1 with TRBJ2-5; no clear D. The clonotype comes from a male donor in good health and CMV-seronegative. The sample comprised PBMCs. CDR3 loop: CASSLPEETQYF. The CDR3 DNA reads as TGCGCCAGCAGCTTGCCTGAAGAGACCCAGTACTTC.